This entry describes one T cell receptor beta chain. Its specificity is not known. Since no conserved phenylalanine or tryptophan closes the CDR3, a read error is the likely cause. The sample originates from a study of post-analysis software for immune sequencing data. Study in general: Progressive-relapsing, secondary progressive and relapsing-remitting multiple sclerosis were among the disease courses included. General study results and limits: Batch-matched samples strongly co-clustered by F measure. Comparison with controls showed significantly lower normalized Chao1 diversity in multiple sclerosis patients. TRBV5-6, TRBV5-1 and TRBV20-1 belonged to a set of about five TRBV segments that were more frequent in patients than controls.

Trimming stripped 0 bases from V and 8 bases from J, with 8 bases between. This CDR3 is built from 12 residues. The germline V gene encodes CDR1 SGHRS and CDR2 YFSETQ. Every TCR beta cDNA library bore unique molecular identifiers. In TCRdb, the PCR reads were re-called with MiXCR into one record per CDR3 protein. Among roughly 800,000 distinct CDR3 sequences, approximately 53% were seen once, and the ten largest hold roughly 4.4%. The specimen was blood. The V and J genes are TRBV5-1 and TRBJ1-2; tentative D call: TRBD1 (6 bases). The source of this sequence is a girl aged 10-17 years with multiple sclerosis. DNA for the CDR3: TGCGCCAGCAGCTTGGAACAGGGCGGCTACACCTCC. Encoded protein: CASSLEQGGYTS.